Listed below are T cell receptor beta chains from one sample, sequenced in a study of blood T cell repertoires in COVID-19. Repertoires were generated with immunoSEQ multiplex PCR, while TCRdb's copy carries only in-frame clones and drops some. The sample contains around 150,000 clones, roughly four fifths of which appear only once. Material: PBMCs or T cells enriched from blood (not recorded which). These receptors were collected from a man aged 45-65 years who had recovered from COVID-19. CDR3s leave out the opening cysteine and the closing phenylalanine or tryptophan. The D gene is left open where the match is weak.

v_call: TRBV6-6; d_call: TRBD2; cdr3_length: 15; cdr3_aa: ASSRLAGFSSTDTQY
v_call: TRBV4-2; d_call: TRBD1; cdr3_length: 16; cdr3_aa: ASSQGDRGRWGNQPQH
v_call: TRBV19; d_call: NA; cdr3_length: 11; cdr3_aa: ASSITQGSEQY
v_call: TRBV7-9; d_call: TRBD1; cdr3_length: 15; cdr3_aa: ASSTPRPGQGYNEQF
v_call: TRBV7-9; d_call: TRBD1; cdr3_length: 12; cdr3_aa: ASSLDGQGYEQY
v_call: TRBV15; d_call: NA; cdr3_length: 13; cdr3_aa: ATSREVTAAYEQY
v_call: TRBV18; d_call: TRBD1; cdr3_length: 13; cdr3_aa: ASSRDRGSNQPQH
v_call: TRBV25-1; d_call: TRBD2; cdr3_length: 15; cdr3_aa: ASSESQAGGRPDTQY
v_call: TRBV7-8; d_call: NA; cdr3_length: 13; cdr3_aa: ASSLGGREGNGYT
v_call: TRBV11-3; d_call: TRBD1; cdr3_length: 17; cdr3_aa: ASSLGLPGQGAPGNTIY
v_call: TRBV6-2/TRBV6-3; d_call: NA; cdr3_length: 12; cdr3_aa: ASSYRLVTPEQF
v_call: TRBV3-1/TRBV3-2; d_call: NA; cdr3_length: 11; cdr3_aa: ASSQNEAGTQY
v_call: TRBV11-2; d_call: NA; cdr3_length: 13; cdr3_aa: ASSLGLRSDTEAF
v_call: TRBV9; d_call: TRBD2; cdr3_length: 15; cdr3_aa: ASSPGVLREGQETQY
v_call: TRBV24-1; d_call: TRBD1; cdr3_length: 11; cdr3_aa: ATSDRTGTFQH
v_call: TRBV9; d_call: TRBD2; cdr3_length: 12; cdr3_aa: ASSVLAGGETQY
v_call: TRBV5-4; d_call: NA; cdr3_length: 12; cdr3_aa: ASSSGGIGGELF
v_call: TRBV12-3/TRBV12-4; d_call: NA; cdr3_length: 11; cdr3_aa: ASSFGRGTEAF
v_call: TRBV7-6; d_call: TRBD2; cdr3_length: 15; cdr3_aa: ASSSGLGGASAGTQY
v_call: TRBV4-2; d_call: NA; cdr3_length: 13; cdr3_aa: ASSPGQQHSYEQY
v_call: TRBV7-9; d_call: TRBD2; cdr3_length: 13; cdr3_aa: ASTLTSGPYNEQF
v_call: TRBV12-5; d_call: TRBD1; cdr3_length: 13; cdr3_aa: ASGLVQGAADTQY
v_call: TRBV30; d_call: NA; cdr3_length: 12; cdr3_aa: AWGYRSSYNEQF
v_call: TRBV18; d_call: NA; cdr3_length: 11; cdr3_aa: ASSPLVVDGYT
v_call: TRBV10-3; d_call: NA; cdr3_length: 14; cdr3_aa: AISESTRQDGNEQF
v_call: TRBV19; d_call: TRBD2; cdr3_length: 16; cdr3_aa: ASSRTSGGVSSYNEQF
v_call: TRBV15; d_call: TRBD1; cdr3_length: 13; cdr3_aa: ATTTGTGGQETQY
v_call: TRBV2; d_call: TRBD2; cdr3_length: 14; cdr3_aa: ASSEMFSGNKETQY
v_call: TRBV18; d_call: TRBD1; cdr3_length: 12; cdr3_aa: ASFPEDRGYGYT
v_call: TRBV15; d_call: NA; cdr3_length: 13; cdr3_aa: ATSRGLTSMETQY
v_call: TRBV30; d_call: TRBD1; cdr3_length: 12; cdr3_aa: ACINDRAPSPLH
v_call: TRBV18; d_call: TRBD1; cdr3_length: 15; cdr3_aa: ASSPQKQGSSGNTIY
v_call: TRBV18; d_call: NA; cdr3_length: 14; cdr3_aa: ASSPPGGQFNQPQH
v_call: TRBV9; d_call: NA; cdr3_length: 17; cdr3_aa: ASSPFGSPGQLSGNTIY
v_call: TRBV30; d_call: TRBD1; cdr3_length: 9; cdr3_aa: ARQGNEKLF
v_call: TRBV2; d_call: NA; cdr3_length: 10; cdr3_aa: ASRGTIYEQY
v_call: TRBV7-2; d_call: TRBD1; cdr3_length: 13; cdr3_aa: ASSRRQGSAGELF
v_call: TRBV9; d_call: NA; cdr3_length: 12; cdr3_aa: ASSIGVFEETQY
v_call: TRBV11-2; d_call: TRBD2; cdr3_length: 13; cdr3_aa: ASSLSGGGTDTQY
v_call: TRBV2; d_call: TRBD1; cdr3_length: 13; cdr3_aa: ASASAQGLGSPLH
v_call: TRBV9; d_call: NA; cdr3_length: 16; cdr3_aa: ASSVGFGASGSNEKLF
v_call: TRBV10-3; d_call: NA; cdr3_length: 13; cdr3_aa: AISESTATNEKLF
v_call: TRBV7-2; d_call: TRBD1; cdr3_length: 10; cdr3_aa: ASRRQGAEAF
v_call: TRBV7-9; d_call: NA; cdr3_length: 13; cdr3_aa: ASSLQGMVNQPQH
v_call: TRBV13; d_call: NA; cdr3_length: 13; cdr3_aa: ASSPRQISYNEQF